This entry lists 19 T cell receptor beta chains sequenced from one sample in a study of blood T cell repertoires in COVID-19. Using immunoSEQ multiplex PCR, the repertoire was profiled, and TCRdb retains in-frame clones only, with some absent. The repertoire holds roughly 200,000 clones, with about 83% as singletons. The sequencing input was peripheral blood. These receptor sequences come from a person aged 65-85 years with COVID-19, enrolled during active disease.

The CDR3, as DNA: TGTGCCAGCAGCGTAGGGGCAGGGGACTACAATGAGCAGTTCTTC. Its protein product is CASSVGAGDYNEQFF. The rearrangement joins TRBV9 to TRBJ2-1; a possible D gene is TRBD1 (6 bases). This CDR3 is 15 amino acids long. The germline V gene encodes CDR1 SGDLS and CDR2 YYNGEE. V dropped 0 bases and J dropped 3 bases, with 10 bases sitting between them.

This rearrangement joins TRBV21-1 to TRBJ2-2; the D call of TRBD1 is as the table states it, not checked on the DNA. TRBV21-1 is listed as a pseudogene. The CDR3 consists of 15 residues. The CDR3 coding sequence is TGTGCCAGCAGCAAAGTCTCCAGGGACACCGGGGAGCTGTTTTTT. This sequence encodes CASSKVSRDTGELFF.

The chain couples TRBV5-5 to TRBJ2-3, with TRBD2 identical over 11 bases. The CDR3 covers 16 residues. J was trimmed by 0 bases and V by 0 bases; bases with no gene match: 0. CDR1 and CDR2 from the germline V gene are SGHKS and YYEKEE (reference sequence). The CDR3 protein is CASSLGTSGSTDTQYF. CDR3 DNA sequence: TGTGCCAGCAGCTTGGGGACTAGCGGGAGCACAGATACGCAGTATTTT.

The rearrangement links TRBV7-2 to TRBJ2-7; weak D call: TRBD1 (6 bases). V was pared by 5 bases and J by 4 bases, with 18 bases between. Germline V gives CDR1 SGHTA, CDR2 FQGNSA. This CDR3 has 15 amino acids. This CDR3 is CASSQSGDTRYEQYF. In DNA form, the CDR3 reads TGTGCCAGCAGCCAAAGTGGGGACACCCGTTACGAGCAGTACTTC.

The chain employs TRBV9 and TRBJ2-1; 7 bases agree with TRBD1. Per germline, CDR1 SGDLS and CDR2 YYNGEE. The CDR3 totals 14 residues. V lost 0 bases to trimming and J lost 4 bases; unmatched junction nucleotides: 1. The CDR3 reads CASSVGDRYNEQFF. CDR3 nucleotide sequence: TGTGCCAGCAGCGTAGGGGACAGATACAATGAGCAGTTCTTC.

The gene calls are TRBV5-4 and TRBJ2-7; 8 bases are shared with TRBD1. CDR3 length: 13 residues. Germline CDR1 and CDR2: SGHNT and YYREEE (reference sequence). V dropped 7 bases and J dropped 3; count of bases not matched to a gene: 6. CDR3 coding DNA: TGTGCCAGCTCCCGGACAGGGAGCTACGAGCAGTACTTC. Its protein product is CASSRTGSYEQYF. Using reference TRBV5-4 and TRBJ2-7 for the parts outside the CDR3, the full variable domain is ETGVTQSPTHLIKTRGQQVTLRCSSQSGHNTVSWYQQALGQGPQFIFQYYREEENGRGNFPPRFSGLQFPNYSSELNVNALELDDSALYLCASSRTGSYEQYFGPGTRLTVT.

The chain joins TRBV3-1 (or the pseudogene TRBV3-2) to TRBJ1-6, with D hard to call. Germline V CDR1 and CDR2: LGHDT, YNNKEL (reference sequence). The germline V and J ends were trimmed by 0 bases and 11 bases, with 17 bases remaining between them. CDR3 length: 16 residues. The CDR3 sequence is CASSQDKGGIRPPLHF. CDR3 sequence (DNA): TGTGCCAGCAGCCAAGATAAAGGAGGAATCAGGCCACCCCTCCACTTT.

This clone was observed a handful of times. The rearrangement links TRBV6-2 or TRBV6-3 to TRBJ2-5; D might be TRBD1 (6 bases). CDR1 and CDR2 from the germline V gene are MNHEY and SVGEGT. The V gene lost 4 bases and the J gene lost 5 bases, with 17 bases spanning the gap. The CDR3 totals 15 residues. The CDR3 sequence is CASSSLIRGTETQYF. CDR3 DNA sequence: TGTGCCAGCAGTTCCCTAATCAGGGGTACGGAGACCCAGTACTTC.

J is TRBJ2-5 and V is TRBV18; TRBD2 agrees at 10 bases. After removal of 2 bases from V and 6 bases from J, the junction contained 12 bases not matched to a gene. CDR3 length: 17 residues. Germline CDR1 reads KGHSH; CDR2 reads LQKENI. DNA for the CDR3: TGTGCCAGCTCACCATATAGTGGTCTAGCGGGAGATCAGACCCAGTACTTC. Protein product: CASSPYSGLAGDQTQYF.

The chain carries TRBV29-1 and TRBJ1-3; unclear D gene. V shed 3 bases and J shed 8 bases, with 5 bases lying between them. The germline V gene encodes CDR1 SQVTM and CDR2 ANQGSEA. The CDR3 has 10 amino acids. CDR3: CSVDEDTIYF. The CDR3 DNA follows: TGCAGCGTTGACGAGGACACCATATATTTT.

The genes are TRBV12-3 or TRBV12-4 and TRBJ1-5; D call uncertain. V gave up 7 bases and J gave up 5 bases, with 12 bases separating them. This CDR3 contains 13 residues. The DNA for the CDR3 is TGTGCCAGCACCCTTGATCAGGATCAGCCCCAGCATTTT. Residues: CASTLDQDQPQHF.

CDR3 sequence (DNA): TGCGCCAGCAGTCTCCAGCGGGGCACTGAAGCTTTCTTT. Protein product: CASSLQRGTEAFF. The rearrangement links TRBV4-3 to TRBJ1-1; D unclear. The germline CDR1 and CDR2 sequences are LGHNA and YSLEER. CDR3 length: 13 amino acids. Trimming pared 6 bases from V and 4 bases from J, leaving 12 bases between.

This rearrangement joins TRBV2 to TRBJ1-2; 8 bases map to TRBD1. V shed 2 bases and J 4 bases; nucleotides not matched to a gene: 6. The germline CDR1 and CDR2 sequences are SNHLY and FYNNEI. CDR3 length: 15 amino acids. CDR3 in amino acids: CASSETGGTIYGYTF. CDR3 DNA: TGTGCCAGCAGTGAAACAGGGGGAACCATCTATGGCTACACCTTC.

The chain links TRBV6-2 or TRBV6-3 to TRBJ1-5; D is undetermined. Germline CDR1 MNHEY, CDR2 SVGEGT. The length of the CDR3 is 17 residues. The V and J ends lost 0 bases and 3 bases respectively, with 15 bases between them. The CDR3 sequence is CASSYSTGIPTNQPQHF. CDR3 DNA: TGTGCCAGCAGTTACTCGACGGGGATCCCAACCAATCAGCCCCAGCATTTT.

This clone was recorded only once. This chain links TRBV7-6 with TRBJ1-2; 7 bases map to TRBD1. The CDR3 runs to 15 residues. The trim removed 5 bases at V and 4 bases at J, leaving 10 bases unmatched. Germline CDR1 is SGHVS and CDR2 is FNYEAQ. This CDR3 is CASSPGTADRYGYTF. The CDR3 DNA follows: TGTGCCAGCAGCCCCGGGACAGCGGATCGCTATGGCTACACCTTC. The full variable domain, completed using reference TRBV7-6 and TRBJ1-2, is GAGVSQSPRYKVTKRGQDVALRCDPISGHVSLYWYRQALGQGPEFLTYFNYEAQQDKSGLPNDRFSAERPEGSISTLTIQRTEQRDSAMYRCASSPGTADRYGYTFGSGTRLTVV.

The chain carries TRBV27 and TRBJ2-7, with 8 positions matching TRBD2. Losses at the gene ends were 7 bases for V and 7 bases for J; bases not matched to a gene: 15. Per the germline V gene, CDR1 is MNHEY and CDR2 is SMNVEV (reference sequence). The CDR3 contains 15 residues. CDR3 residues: CASTPLARAGGEQYF. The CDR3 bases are TGTGCCAGCACCCCCCTAGCGAGGGCGGGGGGTGAGCAGTACTTC.

This CDR3 is CASSRAERVTDTQYF. The CDR3, as DNA: TGCGCCAGCAGCCGGGCCGAGCGGGTCACAGATACGCAGTATTTT. J is TRBJ2-3 and V is TRBV4-1, with D possibly matching TRBD2 (6 bases). The CDR3 loop spans 15 amino acids. The V gene's germline CDR1 is MGHRA and CDR2 YSYEKL. V was shortened by 4 bases and J by 2 bases, with 13 bases between the two germline ends.

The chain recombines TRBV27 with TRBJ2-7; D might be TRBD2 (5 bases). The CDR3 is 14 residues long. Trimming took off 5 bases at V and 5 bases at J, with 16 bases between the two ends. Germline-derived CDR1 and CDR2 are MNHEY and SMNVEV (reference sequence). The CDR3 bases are TGTGCCAGCAGTCAGGACTGGGTACGGAACGAGCAGTACTTC. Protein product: CASSQDWVRNEQYF.

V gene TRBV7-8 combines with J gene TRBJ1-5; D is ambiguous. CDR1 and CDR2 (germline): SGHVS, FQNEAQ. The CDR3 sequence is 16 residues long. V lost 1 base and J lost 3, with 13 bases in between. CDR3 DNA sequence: TGTGCCAGCAGCTTAGGATCGACAAGACCCAATCAGCCCCAGCATTTT. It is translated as CASSLGSTRPNQPQHF. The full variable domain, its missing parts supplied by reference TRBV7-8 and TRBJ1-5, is GAGVSQSPRYKVAKRGQDVALRCDPISGHVSLFWYQQALGQGPEFLTYFQNEAQLDKSGLPSDRFFAERPEGSVSTLKIQRTQQEDSAVYLCASSLGSTRPNQPQHFGDGTRLSIL.